This TCR beta chain was sequenced for a study of shared clonotypes between healthy human individuals. About the study: CD8 memory received one plate per donor, CD8 naive two, CD4 memory three and CD4 naive three.

This CDR3 has 15 amino acids. V shed 3 bases and J shed 1 base, with 9 bases lying between them. Looked up from germline, CDR1 is SGHAT and CDR2 is FQNNGV. Sequencing used immunoSEQ multiplex PCR; TCRdb keeps in-frame clones, though not all of them. The data contain 2 million to 2.5 million clones, around 95% of them seen just once; the ten biggest clones take up approximately 0.13%. This clone was counted once. Other DNA sequences within the sample encode an identical CDR3. The material sequenced was naive CD4+ T cells sorted from blood. Regarding subset: CD45RA+ positively selected. The V and J genes are TRBV11-2 and TRBJ2-2; perhaps TRBD1 as D (6 bases). The TCR comes from a man aged 18 to 30 in good health. The CDR3 coding sequence is TGTGCCAGCAGCTTCGGGACAAAGAACACCGGGGAGCTGTTTTTT. The encoded protein is CASSFGTKNTGELFF.